Following are 25 T cell receptor beta chains from one sample sequenced in a study of blood T cell repertoires in COVID-19. Libraries were prepared by immunoSEQ multiplex PCR; TCRdb keeps only in-frame clonotypes and omits some of them. The sample has around 120,000 clones; roughly nine tenths are singletons. Sequenced sample: peripheral blood. These receptors originate from a human donor in a cohort sampled during active COVID-19.

This chain joins TRBV12-3 or TRBV12-4 and TRBJ2-1; D may be TRBD2 (6 bases). V lost 3 bases and J lost 10, with 10 bases in between. The CDR3 is 12 amino acids. CDR3 amino acids: CASSLGTPEQFF. CDR3 nucleotides: TGTGCCAGCAGTTTGGGGACTCCCGAGCAGTTCTTC.

This clone appeared a few times. The J gene is TRBJ2-7, the V gene TRBV19; D not certain. V lost 1 base and J lost 0, with 7 bases in between. Per germline, CDR1 LNHDA and CDR2 SQIVND (reference sequence). This CDR3 has 14 residues. Here the CDR3 reads CASSIADNSYEQYF. The CDR3 coding sequence is TGTGCCAGTAGTATAGCAGACAACTCCTACGAGCAGTACTTC.

The chain carries TRBV5-1 and TRBJ2-4, with TRBD1 matching 9 bases. V gave up 6 bases and J gave up 7 bases; unmatched junction bases: 11. The CDR3 runs 15 residues. From germline, CDR1 is SGHRS and CDR2 YFSETQ. The CDR3 DNA sequence: TGCGCCAGCACCAATGAAGGGACAGGGTTTAACATTCAGTACTTC. Its translation: CASTNEGTGFNIQYF.

V usage is TRBV28 and J usage is TRBJ2-7; 7 nucleotides align to TRBD1. V gave up 2 bases and J gave up 6 bases; unmatched junction bases: 10. CDR3 length equals 15 residues. Germline V CDR1 and CDR2: MDHEN, SYDVKM. CDR3: CASSLPFGQVSEQYF. CDR3 coding DNA: TGTGCCAGCAGTTTACCCTTCGGACAGGTTAGCGAGCAGTACTTC.

V and J are TRBV18 and TRBJ2-6; D possibly corresponds to TRBD1 (5 bases). The V and J ends lost 5 bases and 2 bases respectively, with 10 bases between them. The germline V gene encodes CDR1 KGHSH and CDR2 LQKENI. CDR3 length: 15 residues. CDR3 region: CASSEDRAGANVLTF. For the CDR3, the DNA is TGTGCCAGCTCAGAAGACAGAGCTGGGGCCAACGTCCTGACTTTC.

Only one count was recorded for this clone. The chain couples TRBV9 to TRBJ1-4, with D tentatively TRBD1 (5 bases). V lost 3 bases and J 4 bases, leaving 10 bases between the germline ends. The CDR3 is 14 amino acids. CDR1 is SGDLS and CDR2 is YYNGEE in the germline V gene. CDR3 amino acids: CASSGQPVNEKLFF. CDR3 nucleotides: TGTGCCAGCAGCGGACAGCCCGTTAATGAAAAACTGTTTTTT.

V gene TRBV7-3 combines with J gene TRBJ2-1; D not certain. Deletions cut 8 bases from V and 6 bases from J, with 11 bases between. The CDR3 runs 12 residues. Germline V CDR1 and CDR2: SGHTA, FQGTGA. The CDR3 region has the DNA TGTGCCAGCGGATTAGCCCCCAATGAGCAGTTCTTC. Its translation: CASGLAPNEQFF.

This chain's CDR3 is CASSLLQGSYEQYF. DNA of the CDR3: TGTGCCAGCAGTTTACTCCAGGGTTCCTACGAGCAGTACTTC. The chain employs TRBV28 and TRBJ2-7, with D maybe TRBD1 (5 bases). Between the trimmed V and J ends, which lost 2 bases and 1 base, there was a span of 9 bases. The CDR3 totals 14 residues. The germline gives CDR1 MDHEN, CDR2 SYDVKM.

This chain links TRBV14 with TRBJ1-2; 10 nucleotides align to TRBD1. This CDR3 has 14 residues. Germline assignment: CDR1 SGHDN and CDR2 FVKESK. J was trimmed by 5 bases and V by 4 bases; bases with no gene match: 4. CDR3 residues: CASSRWTGGYGYTF. The CDR3 coding sequence is TGTGCCAGCAGCCGTTGGACAGGGGGTTATGGCTACACCTTC.

The V and J genes are TRBV29-1 and TRBJ1-2; no clear D gene. V lost 7 bases and J 7 bases, leaving 19 bases between the germline ends. Germline CDR1 and CDR2: SQVTM and ANQGSEA. The CDR3 length is 13 residues. DNA of the CDR3: TGCAGCGCTGGACTATCCCGTCGGGGTGGCTACACCTTC. As protein: CSAGLSRRGGYTF.

This chain links TRBV27 with TRBJ2-1; no reliable D call. Germline lookup yields CDR1 MNHEY and CDR2 SMNVEV (reference sequence). V gave up 3 bases and J gave up 4 bases, with 4 bases separating them. The CDR3 is 12 residues long. The CDR3 region has the DNA TGTGCCAGCAGTTTCCTGTACAATGAGCAGTTCTTC. Protein sequence: CASSFLYNEQFF.

The chain joins TRBV6-1 to TRBJ1-2; no definite D call. The length of the CDR3 is 15 residues. Germline loops: CDR1 MNHNS, CDR2 SASEGT. V lost 2 bases, J lost 1 base, and 11 bases lay in between. CDR3 residues: CASSEPGSDNYGYTF. DNA for the CDR3: TGTGCCAGCAGTGAACCGGGGTCGGATAACTATGGCTACACCTTC.

This chain uses TRBV7-2 with TRBJ1-5, with D tentatively TRBD1 (5 bases). Trimming removed 1 base at V and 6 bases at J, with 16 bases between. The CDR3 consists of 16 residues. Germline lookup yields CDR1 SGHTA and CDR2 FQGNSA. The CDR3 DNA reads TGTGCCAGCAGCTTAGTCGGGGGTGCTGGGGGTCAGCCCCAGCATTTT. Encoded protein: CASSLVGGAGGQPQHF. The complete variable domain, with remaining parts taken from reference TRBV7-2 and TRBJ1-5, reads GAGVSQSPSNKVTEKGKDVELRCDPISGHTALYWYRQSLGQGLEFLIYFQGNSAPDKSGLPSDRFSAERTGGSVSTLTIQRTQQEDSAVYLCASSLVGGAGGQPQHFGDGTRLSIL.

This sequence joins TRBV10-1 and TRBJ2-3, with TRBD2 matching 9 bases. Per the germline V gene, CDR1 is WNHNN and CDR2 is SYGVQD (reference sequence). The V gene end was trimmed by 7 bases and the J gene end by 4 bases; junction bases not matched to a gene: 6. CDR3 length: 14 residues. CDR3 coding DNA: TGCGCCAGCAAGAGTAGCGGGAGACCAGATACGCAGTATTTT. Translated: CASKSSGRPDTQYF.

The rearrangement joins TRBV5-1 to TRBJ1-1, with 9 bases fitting TRBD1. Germline V lookup: CDR1 SGHRS, CDR2 YFSETQ. The V and J ends lost 2 bases and 0 bases, in that order; junction bases with no gene match: 11. This CDR3 has 18 residues. This chain's CDR3 is CASSLQGAVGFMNTEAFF. CDR3 in DNA: TGCGCCAGCAGCTTACAGGGGGCCGTGGGGTTTATGAACACTGAAGCTTTCTTT.

The J gene is TRBJ2-2, the V gene TRBV27; TRBD1 aligns across 7 bases. CDR1 is MNHEY and CDR2 is SMNVEV in the germline V gene (reference sequence). V was clipped by 8 bases and J by 0 bases; unmatched bases: 9. The CDR3 is 16 amino acids. CDR3 sequence (DNA): TGTGCCAGCTCGACAGGGAGATCCCCGAACACCGGGGAGCTGTTTTTT. It yields the protein CASSTGRSPNTGELFF.

The rearrangement uses TRBV3-1 (or the pseudogene TRBV3-2) and TRBJ2-3; 12 nucleotides line up with TRBD2. Germline V gene sequence: CDR1 LGHDT, CDR2 YNNKEL (reference sequence). The CDR3 contains 17 residues. After removal of 0 bases from V and 6 bases from J, the junction contained 7 bases not matched to a gene. The CDR3 nucleotides read TGTGCCAGCAGCCAAGAGAGGCTAGCGGGAGGGCCGGATACGCAGTATTTT. It specifies CASSQERLAGGPDTQYF.

This rearrangement joins TRBV2 to TRBJ1-5; 7 bases are a match to TRBD1. The CDR3 contains 16 residues. Germline CDR1 is SNHLY and CDR2 is FYNNEI. J gave up 4 bases and V 2 bases, and 8 bases lay outside the gene matches. The DNA of the CDR3 is TGTGCCAGCAGTGAAAGACAGGGTTCTGGGAATCAGCCCCAGCATTTT. Translating it yields CASSERQGSGNQPQHF.

The V gene is TRBV24-1, the J gene TRBJ2-3, with D tentatively TRBD2 (5 bases). From germline, CDR1 is KGHDR and CDR2 SFDVKD. V was pared by 5 bases and J by 4 bases, with 6 bases between. The CDR3 contains 12 residues. CDR3 sequence (DNA): TGTGCCACCAGTGCAGCGGCAGATACGCAGTATTTT. This sequence encodes CATSAAADTQYF.

The V gene is TRBV11-3, the J gene TRBJ2-5, with D maybe TRBD2 (5 bases). Germline lookup yields CDR1 SGHNT and CDR2 YENEEA. CDR3 length: 17 amino acids. V lost 4 bases to trimming and J lost 5 bases, with 23 bases between them. The CDR3 loop reads CASSSRGTDLFRETQYF. The CDR3 nucleotides are TGTGCCAGCAGCTCCCGGGGTACCGATCTTTTTAGGGAGACCCAGTACTTC.

The chain has TRBV9 and TRBJ1-2; D might be TRBD1 (6 bases). Germline assignment: CDR1 SGDLS and CDR2 YYNGEE. This CDR3 contains 13 residues. The V gene lost 1 base and the J gene lost 8 bases, with 12 bases spanning the gap. CDR3 region: CASSVTDRRGYTF. CDR3 DNA: TGTGCCAGCAGCGTAACCGACAGGCGGGGCTACACCTTC.

The chain is built from TRBV27 and TRBJ2-2; 9 nucleotides line up with TRBD1. Germline V lookup: CDR1 MNHEY, CDR2 SMNVEV (reference sequence). This CDR3 spans 19 amino acids. The ends lost 4 bases at V and 1 base at J; junction bases unmatched: 13. The CDR3 DNA is TGTGCCAGCAGTTACTTCCGGGACAGGGCCCGGAAGAACACCGGGGAGCTGTTTTTT. Protein product: CASSYFRDRARKNTGELFF.

The chain recombines TRBV2 with TRBJ2-1; tentatively, D is TRBD2 (6 bases). V was trimmed by 4 bases and J by 4 bases, leaving 14 bases between them. Germline V gives CDR1 SNHLY, CDR2 FYNNEI. There are 15 residues in the CDR3. CDR3 sequence reads: CASSVERVLYNEQFF. DNA of the CDR3: TGTGCCAGCAGTGTGGAGCGGGTGCTATACAATGAGCAGTTCTTC.

The chain couples TRBV5-5 to TRBJ1-5, with D uncertain. Germline V gene data show CDR1 as SGHKS and CDR2 as YYEKEE (reference sequence). Deletions cut 1 base from V and 9 bases from J, with 14 bases between. This CDR3 has 14 residues. CDR3 nucleotides: TGTGCCAGCAGCTTGTCTGGGCCAAACAGGCCCCAGCATTTT. Translated: CASSLSGPNRPQHF.

This chain uses TRBV5-1 with TRBJ2-1, with 8 bases identical to TRBD1. The CDR3 loop spans 13 amino acids. Trimming at V came to 1 base and at J to 7 bases, leaving 1 base not matched to a gene. Germline V lookup: CDR1 SGHRS, CDR2 YFSETQ. Here the CDR3 reads CASSLTGGNEQFF. DNA for the CDR3: TGCGCCAGCAGCTTGACAGGGGGTAATGAGCAGTTCTTC.